Listed here are 13 T cell receptor beta chains from one sample, sequenced in a study of blood T cells in healthy people across ages. A second PCR, run for about 6 to 11 cycles, used a sample-barcoded 5' primer plus a J-beta primer mix. TCRdb processed the 5' RACE reads anew with MiXCR; each CDR3 protein has one entry. The sample shows 800,000 to 1,300,000 distinct CDR3 sequences, less than 25% of them seen only once. These data were also reused for a study on T cells of mothers and their children.

The sequenced material came from blood. These receptors all come from a girl aged 2 to 9 in good health.

About this clonotype itself: The junction shows a germline mismatch at one end, possibly a read error. This rearrangement joins TRBV12-3 or TRBV12-4 to TRBJ2-2; 9 nucleotides line up with TRBD2. There are 16 residues in the CDR3. CDR3 in DNA: TGTGCCAGCAGTTTCTTCGCGGGGGGGCCTAGCGGGGAGCTGGTTTTT. This codes for CASSFFAGGPSGELVF.

The rearrangement joins TRBV24-1 to TRBJ2-5, with D unclear. The J call may be wrong; the DNA end is better matched by TRBJ2-1. Per germline, CDR1 KGHDR and CDR2 SFDVKD. CDR3 length equals 15 residues. In DNA, the CDR3 is TGTGCCACCAGTGATTTGGATGAGATGGCGGATGAGCAGTTCTTC. Residues: CATSDLDEMADEQFF.

The rearrangement joins TRBV20-1 to TRBJ1-5; 7 bases are shared with TRBD1. Germline V gene lookup returns CDR1 DFQATT and CDR2 SNEGSKA (reference sequence). The CDR3 runs 13 residues. Germline trimming cut 6 bases from V and 5 bases from J; bases unmatched to any gene: 7. CDR3 loop: CSASTGVDQPQHF. In DNA form, the CDR3 reads TGCAGTGCGAGTACAGGGGTGGATCAGCCCCAGCATTTT.

This clonotype came up a few times. V is TRBV5-6 and J is TRBJ2-5, with 8 bases matching TRBD2. V was pared by 5 bases and J by 1 base, with 7 bases of the junction left unmatched. The CDR3 extends over 15 amino acids. CDR1 is SGHDT, CDR2 YYEEEE, per germline. The DNA of the CDR3 is TGTGCCAGCAGTATGCTGACTAGCGCCCAAGAGACCCAGTACTTC. Its translation is CASSMLTSAQETQYF.

The chain links TRBV19 to TRBJ1-1, with D unclear. The CDR3 has 13 residues. CDR1 and CDR2 from the germline V gene are LNHDA and SQIVND (reference sequence). V shed 1 base and J shed 3 bases, with 6 bases lying between them. The CDR3 DNA follows: TGTGCCAGTAGTATAGCATATGACACTGAAGCTTTCTTT. Translation: CASSIAYDTEAFF.

Here the CDR3 DNA reads TGTGCCAGCAGTTTGTTCACCGGGACAGGGGTTGACGAGCAGTACTTC. Translating it yields CASSLFTGTGVDEQYF. The rearrangement uses TRBV28 and TRBJ2-7; 10 nucleotides agree with TRBD1. This CDR3 spans 16 amino acids. Trimming cost V 3 bases and J 5 bases; bases outside gene matches: 10. CDR1 is MDHEN and CDR2 is SYDVKM in the germline V gene.

The V call is TRBV5-1, the J call TRBJ2-5, with unresolved D. V dropped 0 bases and J dropped 2 bases, with 14 bases sitting between them. There are 16 residues in the CDR3. CDR1 is SGHRS, CDR2 YFSETQ, per germline. CDR3 loop: CASSLAPSRFQETQYF. In nucleotides, the CDR3 is TGCGCCAGCAGCTTGGCCCCGTCCCGGTTTCAAGAGACCCAGTACTTC.

The chain recombines TRBV12-3 or TRBV12-4 with TRBJ2-7; 7 bases fit TRBD1. V dropped 1 base and J dropped 12; count of bases not matched to a gene: 6. This CDR3 is built from 12 residues. CDR3 sequence: CASSLEGGDLYF. The CDR3 DNA reads as TGTGCCAGCAGTTTAGAAGGGGGCGATCTGTACTTC.

The rearrangement uses TRBV12-3 or TRBV12-4 and TRBJ2-5; the D call may be TRBD1 or TRBD2 (5 bases each). The CDR3 is 14 amino acids. V was clipped by 5 bases and J by 5 bases, with 15 bases between them. CDR3 coding DNA: TGTGCCAGCAGTACCCGGGACCTTAGCGAGACCCAGTACTTC. This translates into CASSTRDLSETQYF.

V usage is TRBV11-2 and J usage is TRBJ2-1; 8 nucleotides agree with TRBD2. Trimming cost V 0 bases and J 8 bases; bases outside gene matches: 15. Germline V CDR1 and CDR2: SGHAT, FQNNGV. The length of the CDR3 is 18 residues. CDR3 DNA sequence: TGTGCCAGCAGCTTAGATGTTTTTCTCGGCGGGGGGTGGGATGAGCAGTTCTTC. Protein: CASSLDVFLGGGWDEQFF.

In this sample, this clonotype turned up a few times. V gene TRBV7-8 combines with J gene TRBJ1-2; TRBD1 is a possible D gene (6 bases). CDR1 is SGHVS, CDR2 FQNEAQ, per germline. CDR3 length equals 15 residues. Trimming took off 2 bases at V and 3 bases at J, with 13 bases between the two ends. CDR3 nucleotides: TGTGCCAGCAGCTTACTAGGGACATCGTACTATGGCTACACCTTC. This sequence encodes CASSLLGTSYYGYTF.

This chain joins TRBV18 and TRBJ2-2; D gene unclear. Deletions cut 3 bases from V and 5 bases from J, with 7 bases between. Germline V gene data show CDR1 as KGHSH and CDR2 as LQKENI. CDR3 length: 13 residues. The CDR3 is CASSPVITGELFF. The DNA of the CDR3 is TGTGCCAGCTCACCGGTAATTACCGGGGAGCTGTTTTTT.

The rearrangement joins TRBV29-1 to TRBJ1-1; no firm D call. V lost 7 bases and J 4 bases, leaving 25 bases between the germline ends. This CDR3 is 16 amino acids long. Looked up from germline, CDR1 is SQVTM and CDR2 is ANQGSEA. The chain's CDR3 is CSGLYPTDGAFTEAFF. The CDR3 nucleotides are TGCAGCGGCTTGTACCCCACGGACGGAGCCTTCACTGAAGCTTTCTTT.